This T cell receptor beta chain was retrieved from a study of T cells in localized non-small cell lung cancer. Overall study results and limits: For the top 100 tumor clones, a median approximately 50 also appeared in adjacent lung. Uninvolved adjacent lung showed peak T cell clonality, exceeding tumor.

Only in-frame clones appear in the TCRdb table, and some are missing; sequencing was by immunoSEQ multiplex PCR. The sample has approximately 47,000 clones, 85% to 90% seen once; the top ten hold 2.5%. The CDR3 spans 16 residues. Trimming took off 3 bases at V and 2 bases at J, with 17 bases between the two ends. CDR1 is SGHDT and CDR2 is YYEEEE in the germline V gene. Remarks on this clone: The antigen remains unidentified.

This chain joins TRBV5-6 and TRBJ1-1; D is uncertain. This clonotype originated in a man aged 40-75 years with stage II lung adenocarcinoma. The specimen was PBMCs, collected before any cancer treatment. The CDR3, as DNA: TGTGCCAGCAGCTCGCGACACAATTCCTATAACACTGAAGCTTTCTTT. Its translation is CASSSRHNSYNTEAFF.